The clone carrying this T cell receptor beta chain was counted a few times. The antigen remains undetermined. These data belong to a study of blood T cells in healthy people across ages. The study, taken as a whole, reports: Unsorted PBMCs blocked a conclusive comparison of naive and antigen-experienced cells. Long-lived and aged donors differed, with more naive CD4+ cells and higher diversity in the long-lived. CMV status of donors was unknown, possibly confounding expanded clonotype changes.

For every donor, a draw yielded about 9.7 milliliters of peripheral blood. A second PCR, run for about 6 to 11 cycles, used a sample-barcoded 5' primer plus a J-beta primer mix. TCRdb re-derived calls from the 5' RACE reads in MiXCR, one entry per CDR3 protein. This sample has over 600,000 distinct CDR3 sequences, with around 41% found just once. This TCR was sampled from an elderly man in good health. Source material: blood.

The CDR3 loop is CSAHLNRGGYTF. Here the CDR3 DNA reads TGCAGTGCGCATCTGAACAGGGGTGGCTACACCTTC. The V gene is TRBV20-1, the J gene TRBJ1-2; 7 bases map to TRBD1. The CDR3 extends over 12 amino acids. J was trimmed by 7 bases and V by 6 bases; bases with no gene match: 8. CDR1 and CDR2 from the germline V gene are DFQATT and SNEGSKA (reference sequence).